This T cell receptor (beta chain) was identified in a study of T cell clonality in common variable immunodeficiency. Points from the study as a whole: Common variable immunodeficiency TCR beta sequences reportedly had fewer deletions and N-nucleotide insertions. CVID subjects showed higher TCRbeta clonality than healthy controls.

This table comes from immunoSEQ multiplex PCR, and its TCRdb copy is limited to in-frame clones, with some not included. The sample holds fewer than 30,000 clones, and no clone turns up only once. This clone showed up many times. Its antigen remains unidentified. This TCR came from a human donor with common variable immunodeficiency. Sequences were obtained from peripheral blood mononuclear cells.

CDR3 region: CASSPSGGQETQYF. The CDR3 DNA, read in part, is TGTGCCAGCTCACCGAGCGGGGGTCAAGAGACC. The rearrangement links TRBV18 to TRBJ2-5, with TRBD2 matching 8 bases. The read stops 3 residues short of the end of the CDR3; the missing end is completed from the germline J gene. With 3 bases clipped from V and 2 bases from J, the junction kept 2 bases outside the gene matches. The germline CDR1 and CDR2 sequences are KGHSH and LQKENI. The CDR3 length is 14 residues.